This is a list of T cell receptor beta chains from one sample in a study of blood T cell repertoires in COVID-19. Assay: immunoSEQ multiplex PCR; the TCRdb copy retains only in-frame clones and omits some. The table records more than 200,000 clones, less than 90% of them present only once. Material: peripheral blood. These receptors were taken from a young man with active or convalescent COVID-19. The CDR3 runs from the conserved cysteine through the conserved F or W. D genes are given only for firm matches. Where a row states a size, it is once, few, many or the class of an expanded clone; other rows omit it.

>.|TRBD2|TRBJ2-1|TRBV7-3
CASSISSGDHNEQFF
TGTGCCAGCAGCATTTCTAGCGGGGACCACAATGAGCAGTTCTTC
>.|TRBD2|TRBJ2-1|TRBV7-8
CASSLWASGGAAYNEQFF
TGTGCCAGCAGCTTATGGGCTAGCGGGGGGGCCGCCTACAATGAGCAGTTCTTC
>.|.|TRBJ1-3|TRBV19
CASISYTGLGNTIYF
TGTGCCAGTATATCCTACACGGGACTAGGAAACACCATATATTTT
>.|.|TRBJ1-2|TRBV2
CASDSEAVQGYTF
TGTGCCAGCGACTCAGAGGCGGTGCAGGGCTACACCTTC
>.|.|TRBJ1-4|TRBV5-6
CASSLVDSPNEKLFF
TGTGCCAGCAGCTTGGTGGACAGCCCGAATGAAAAACTGTTTTTT
>.|.|TRBJ2-1|TRBV5-6
CASSLVGGVNEQFF
TGTGCCAGCAGCTTGGTTGGCGGGGTCAATGAGCAGTTCTTC
>.|.|TRBJ2-5|TRBV9
CASSVASGARETQYF
TGTGCCAGCAGCGTAGCTTCCGGTGCGCGAGAGACCCAGTACTTC
>.|TRBD1|TRBJ2-5|TRBV15
CATSGYRGYQETQYF
TGTGCCACCAGCGGCTACAGGGGGTACCAAGAGACCCAGTACTTC
>.|.|TRBJ2-3|TRBV27
CASSPREPGDTQYF
TGTGCCAGCAGTCCGCGCGAGCCAGGTGATACGCAGTATTTT
>.|.|TRBJ2-3|TRBV13
CASSSGGAGRSTDTQYF
TGTGCCAGCAGCTCAGGAGGGGCGGGGAGAAGCACAGATACGCAGTATTTT
>.|TRBD1|TRBJ2-5|TRBV19
CASTAGTGGRGVTQYF
TGTGCCAGTACCGCCGGGACAGGGGGACGTGGCGTGACCCAGTACTTC
>.|TRBD2|TRBJ2-1|TRBV5-1
CASSLGGSGGSNEQFF
TGCGCCAGCAGCTTGGGAGGTAGCGGGGGATCCAATGAGCAGTTCTTC
>.|.|TRBJ2-7|TRBV6-5
CASSYLQARAYEQYF
TGTGCCAGCAGTTATCTCCAGGCGCGGGCCTACGAGCAGTACTTC
>.|.|TRBJ2-7|TRBV5-1
CASSLAVGLARTYEQYF
TGCGCCAGCAGCTTGGCGGTCGGTCTCGCGAGAACCTACGAGCAGTACTTC
>.|TRBD2|TRBJ2-3|TRBV9
CASSVMAGGTDTQYF
TGTGCCAGCAGCGTAATGGCGGGGGGCACAGATACGCAGTATTTT
>.|.|TRBJ1-2|TRBV19
CASSAAQGTYGYTF
TGTGCCAGTAGTGCCGCCCAGGGAACCTATGGCTACACCTTC
>once|.|TRBJ2-5|TRBV11-2
CASSLSPRETQYF
TGTGCCAGCAGCTTATCCCCTCGAGAGACCCAGTACTTC
>.|.|TRBJ1-1|TRBV19
CASSLGRGPTEAFF
TGTGCCAGTAGTCTGGGGCGGGGACCCACTGAAGCTTTCTTT
>.|.|TRBJ1-5|TRBV28
CASSILGPAGNQPQHF
TGTGCCAGCAGTATTCTTGGTCCGGCGGGCAATCAGCCCCAGCATTTT
>.|.|TRBJ2-7|TRBV19
CASRNWYEQYF
TGTGCCAGTAGAAACTGGTACGAGCAGTACTTC
>.|TRBD1|TRBJ1-2|TRBV6-2/TRBV6-3
CASSRTGHGYTF
TGTGCCAGCAGTAGGACAGGGCATGGCTACACCTTC
>.|TRBD1|TRBJ1-1|TRBV4-1
CASSQDRGMGQASSEAFF
TGCGCCAGCAGCCAAGACCGCGGGATGGGACAGGCCTCAAGTGAAGCTTTCTTT
>.|.|TRBJ1-6|TRBV6-5
CASTEGAFNSPLHF
TGTGCCAGCACCGAGGGCGCATTTAATTCACCCCTCCACTTT
>.|TRBD1|TRBJ1-4|TRBV20-1
CSASDLQGAGEKLFF
TGCAGTGCTAGTGATCTCCAGGGGGCAGGGGAAAAACTGTTTTTT
>.|.|TRBJ2-2|TRBV4-1
CASSQDYASGVIGELFF
TGCGCCAGCAGCCAAGATTATGCCTCGGGGGTTATCGGGGAGCTGTTTTTT
>.|.|TRBJ1-2|TRBV29-1
CSVPVDFYGYTF
TGCAGCGTGCCCGTTGACTTCTATGGCTACACCTTC
>.|.|TRBJ1-1|TRBV27
CASSSYRAQGSEAFF
TGTGCCAGCAGTTCATACAGGGCCCAGGGGAGTGAAGCTTTCTTT
>once|.|TRBJ2-2|TRBV7-9
CASSLVGQERFLSTGELFF
TGTGCCAGCAGCTTAGTTGGGCAGGAACGGTTTCTTTCCACCGGGGAGCTGTTTTTT
>.|TRBD2|TRBJ2-7|TRBV5-1
CASSLWAGVSLQPEQYF
TGCGCCAGCAGCTTGTGGGCGGGGGTGTCCCTCCAGCCCGAGCAGTACTTC
>.|TRBD1|TRBJ1-3|TRBV7-9
CASSSGQGSSDTIYF
TGTGCCAGCAGCAGCGGACAGGGTTCGTCAGACACCATATATTTT
>.|.|TRBJ2-1|TRBV6-5
CASRPTGRDEQFF
TGTGCCAGCAGGCCCACAGGGAGGGATGAGCAGTTCTTC
>.|.|TRBJ2-3|TRBV4-1
CASSQTSGGTDTQYF
TGCGCCAGCAGCCAGACATCGGGGGGCACAGATACGCAGTATTTT
>once|TRBD2|TRBJ2-7|TRBV4-1
CASSQDWRTSGSSYEQYF
TGCGCCAGCAGCCAAGATTGGAGGACTAGCGGAAGCTCCTACGAGCAGTACTTC
>.|TRBD1|TRBJ1-6|TRBV2
CARGLGGQGNSPLHF
TGTGCCAGGGGGCTGGGCGGACAGGGAAACTCACCCCTCCACTTT
>.|TRBD1|TRBJ1-1|TRBV5-4
CASSLVSGGAGLNTEAFF
TGTGCCAGCAGCTTGGTCTCAGGGGGCGCTGGATTGAACACTGAAGCTTTCTTT
>.|.|TRBJ1-6|TRBV11-2
CASSFGRGRGSPLHF
TGTGCCAGCAGCTTCGGCAGGGGCAGGGGTTCACCCCTCCACTTT
>.|TRBD2|TRBJ2-3|TRBV15
CATRIASGGTDTQYF
TGTGCCACCCGCATAGCTAGCGGGGGCACAGATACGCAGTATTTT
>.|.|TRBJ2-7|TRBV4-2
CASSQGPQEVSYEQYF
TGTGCCAGCAGCCAAGGTCCCCAGGAGGTCTCCTACGAGCAGTACTTC
>.|.|TRBJ1-3|TRBV7-2
CASSLGVPGGRSGNTIYF
TGTGCCAGCAGCTTAGGAGTCCCCGGGGGAAGGTCTGGAAACACCATATATTTT
>.|.|TRBJ2-1|TRBV27
CASSPRGLPDYNEQFF
TGTGCCAGCAGTCCCAGAGGACTGCCGGACTACAATGAGCAGTTCTTC